This entry is about one T cell receptor (beta chain). Methods used by the authors: From reference gene primer amplification, estimates of nucleated cell counts were derived. Some clones are missing from TCRdb's copy, which holds only in-frame ones; the method was immunoSEQ multiplex PCR. V, J and clone size are those of that table, while D and trimming were read from the DNA. Here the sample spans hundreds of thousands of clones, around four fifths being singletons. This entry belongs to a study of blood T cell repertoires in COVID-19. Study details: Whether acute or convalescent, the COVID-19 samples came from the United States, Italy and Spain.

With V trimmed by 5 bases and J by 7 bases, 7 bases remained unmatched. The CDR3 totals 15 residues. CDR1 is SGHDT, CDR2 YYEEEE, per germline. The sequence was obtained from a woman aged 45-65 years with active or convalescent COVID-19. The source material was peripheral blood. This sequence joins TRBV5-6 and TRBJ2-1; TRBD2 aligns across 12 bases. DNA of the CDR3: TGTGCCAGCAGGGTGGGCCTAGCGGGAGGGAATGAGCAGTTCTTC. Encoded protein: CASRVGLAGGNEQFF.